This record covers a single T cell receptor (beta chain). Its antigen remains unidentified. CDR1 is MNHEY, CDR2 SVGAGI, per germline. With 7 bases clipped from V and 4 bases from J, the junction kept 7 bases outside the gene matches. The CDR3 sequence is 14 residues long. The sample originates from a study of CD4 T cells in relation to SARS-CoV-2 and coronaviruses. Measured with immunoSEQ multiplex PCR; TCRdb has only the in-frame clones, and not every one. The data contain 35,000 or so clones, 77% of them singletons. The receptor's source is an adult with COVID-19. The rearrangement uses TRBV6-5 and TRBJ2-7; TRBD1 matches 10 bases. Material for sequencing was memory CD4+ T cells from PBMCs, cultured in vitro. As DNA, the CDR3 is TGTGCCAGCACTCCGGACAGGGGGATTTACGAGCAGTACTTC. It translates to CASTPDRGIYEQYF.